This T cell receptor beta chain was identified in a study of CD8+ T cells in alopecia areata. General observations from the study: Lesional scalp displayed greater clonality than normal scalp, most notably in alopecia totalis/universalis. The study found that many expanded lesional clones persisted in scalp and blood during tofacitinib.

Germline V gives CDR1 GTSNPN, CDR2 SVGIG (reference sequence). CDR3 length equals 13 residues. The V gene end was trimmed by 5 bases and the J gene end by 0 bases; junction bases not matched to a gene: 1. Points on this clone: Its antigen is not identified.

The sample's treatment: oral pan-JAK inhibitor, 5-10 mg twice daily. Peripheral blood, together with lesional scalp punch biopsies, was collected from alopecia areata patients. RNA was extracted and reverse transcribed into cDNA as the sequencing template. Only in-frame clones appear in the TCRdb table, and some are missing; sequencing was by immunoSEQ multiplex PCR. The sample has about 210,000 clones, 40% to 45% seen once. The TCR comes from a human donor with alopecia areata. The chain joins TRBV30 to TRBJ1-5; 7 positions agree with TRBD1. The specimen was CD4+ T cells sorted from blood, collected at approximately week 36, from a patient treated with tofacitinib. The CDR3 DNA is TGTGCCTGGCAGGGGGATAGCAATCAGCCCCAGCATTTT. It is translated as CAWQGDSNQPQHF.